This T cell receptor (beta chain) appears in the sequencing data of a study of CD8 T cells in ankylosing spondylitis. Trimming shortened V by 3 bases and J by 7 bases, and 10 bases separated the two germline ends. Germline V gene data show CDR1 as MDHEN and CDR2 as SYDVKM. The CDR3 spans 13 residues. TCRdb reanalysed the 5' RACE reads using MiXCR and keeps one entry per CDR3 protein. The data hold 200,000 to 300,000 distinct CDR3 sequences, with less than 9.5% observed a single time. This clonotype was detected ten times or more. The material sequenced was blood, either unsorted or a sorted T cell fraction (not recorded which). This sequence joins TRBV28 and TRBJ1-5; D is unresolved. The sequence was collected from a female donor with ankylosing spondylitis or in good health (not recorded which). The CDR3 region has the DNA TGTGCCAGCAGTTTGGTAGCCACACAGCCCCAGCATTTT. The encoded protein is CASSLVATQPQHF.